Presented here are 21 T cell receptor beta chains from one specimen sequenced in a study of type 1 regulatory T cells. These TCRs' antigens remain unknown. TCRdb re-called the reads through MiXCR, storing one row per CDR3 protein. The sample lists some 21,000 distinct CDR3 sequences; about 45% were seen once. The specimen sequenced was cultured T cells, either the whole culture or a sorted T cell fraction (not recorded which). The receptors stem from a human donor in good health.

This clonotype came up many times. The chain is built from TRBV12-3 or TRBV12-4 and TRBJ2-1; D is possibly TRBD2 (5 bases). Trimming removed 3 bases from V and 5 bases from J, with 14 bases in between. The CDR3 runs to 15 residues. The CDR3 nucleotides are TGTGCCAGCAGTTTCGTCCTCCCGCGGGACAATGAGCAGTTCTTC. It specifies CASSFVLPRDNEQFF.

The rearrangement joins TRBV6-5 to TRBJ1-1; D gene uncertain. Per the germline V gene, CDR1 is MNHEY and CDR2 is SVGAGI. V was pared by 5 bases and J by 7 bases, with 8 bases between. This CDR3 contains 11 residues. DNA of the CDR3: TGTGCCAGCAGTCAACAAGGTGAAGCTTTCTTT. This sequence encodes CASSQQGEAFF.

This sequence joins TRBV6-1 and TRBJ2-1, with 13 bases aligning to TRBD2. Germline CDR1 reads MNHNS; CDR2 reads SASEGT. The CDR3 is made up of 16 amino acids. Losses at the gene ends were 6 bases for V and 9 bases for J; bases not matched to a gene: 11. The CDR3 loop is CASSKPGLAGPGEQFF. CDR3 in DNA: TGTGCCAGCAGCAAACCGGGACTAGCGGGGCCAGGTGAGCAGTTCTTC.

This chain uses TRBV27 with TRBJ2-6; D is unresolved. This CDR3 contains 17 residues. The V end lost 3 bases, the J end lost 4 bases, and 16 bases lay between the germline ends. Germline V gene sequence: CDR1 MNHEY, CDR2 SMNVEV (reference sequence). The CDR3 coding sequence is TGTGCCAGCAGTTTGGACGGACGGCCGACAGGGGCCAACGTCCTGACTTTC. Translated: CASSLDGRPTGANVLTF.

The chain combines TRBV4-2 with TRBJ2-3; D gene unclear. This CDR3 region has 17 residues. Trimming stripped 0 bases from V and 3 bases from J, with 16 bases between. Germline loops: CDR1 LGHNA, CDR2 YNFKEQ. Written as DNA, the CDR3 is TGTGCCAGCAGCCAAGAAATTGTACAAGGCAGGACAGATACGCAGTATTTT. Translating it yields CASSQEIVQGRTDTQYF.

The chain carries TRBV12-3 or TRBV12-4 and TRBJ2-6; tentative D call: TRBD1 (5 bases). V lost 5 bases and J lost 4, with 9 bases in between. The CDR3 totals 14 residues. The DNA for the CDR3 is TGTGCCAGCAGTCAGGGTGACGGGGCCAACGTCCTGACTTTC. Amino acids: CASSQGDGANVLTF.

For this clonotype: A much bigger clone sits one base away, suggesting this may be a read error. The V call is TRBV5-1, the J call TRBJ1-1, with a tentative D call TRBD1 (6 bases). Germline CDR1 SGHRS, CDR2 YFSETQ. The CDR3 runs 15 residues. Trimming shortened V by 10 bases and J by 2 bases, and 21 bases separated the two germline ends. This CDR3 is CARALRRQDNTEAFF. CDR3 bases: TGCGCCCGCGCCCTTCGAAGACAGGACAACACTGAAGCTTTCTTT.

The gene calls are TRBV9 and TRBJ1-3; TRBD1 is a possible D gene (5 bases). The CDR3 contains 17 residues. Trimming took off 2 bases at V and 0 bases at J, with 15 bases between the two ends. Germline CDR1 and CDR2: SGDLS and YYNGEE. This CDR3 reads CASSVSAQGYSGNTIYF. CDR3 DNA sequence: TGTGCCAGCAGCGTTTCGGCGCAGGGTTACTCTGGAAACACCATATATTTT.

A few counts support this clonotype. The V call is TRBV20-1, the J call TRBJ1-2; D unclear. Trimming stripped 5 bases from V and 2 bases from J, with 27 bases between. Germline V gives CDR1 DFQATT, CDR2 SNEGSKA (reference sequence). This CDR3 is built from 18 residues. The CDR3, as DNA: TGCAGTGCTCGAATCAAGACTACGAGTGGAGGATTGAACTATGGCTACACCTTC. It codes for CSARIKTTSGGLNYGYTF.

The rearrangement joins TRBV3-1 to TRBJ2-3, with 11 bases that match TRBD1. Germline CDR1 and CDR2: LGHDT and YNNKEL (reference sequence). V gave up 3 bases and J gave up 4 bases; unmatched junction bases: 6. The CDR3 loop spans 16 amino acids. CDR3 protein: CASSHGQGARADTQYF. Written as DNA, the CDR3 is TGTGCCAGCAGCCACGGACAGGGGGCGAGGGCAGATACGCAGTATTTT.

This clonotype showed up just a few times. V is TRBV11-2 and J is TRBJ1-1; D gene ambiguous. V lost 6 bases and J 3 bases, leaving 5 bases between the germline ends. This CDR3 comprises 11 residues. Germline V gene data show CDR1 as SGHAT and CDR2 as FQNNGV. The chain's CDR3 is CASSGHTEAFF. As DNA, the CDR3 is TGTGCCAGCAGTGGACACACTGAAGCTTTCTTT.

The rearrangement uses TRBV12-3 or TRBV12-4 and TRBJ2-1, with D hard to call. V dropped 5 bases and J dropped 7 bases, with 15 bases sitting between them. This CDR3 has 14 amino acids. Written as DNA, the CDR3 is TGTGCCAGCAGTCCCAGAAGAAACAATAATGAGCAGTTCTTC. Translating it yields CASSPRRNNNEQFF.

This clonotype was observed a few times. The chain has TRBV12-3 or TRBV12-4 and TRBJ1-4; weak D call: TRBD1 (6 bases). The ends were cut back, 6 bases at V and 3 bases at J, with 17 bases in the middle. The CDR3 consists of 16 residues. This CDR3 is CASSPGWGAANEKLFF. CDR3 coding DNA: TGTGCCAGCAGCCCCGGGTGGGGGGCAGCTAATGAAAAACTGTTTTTT.

The chain has TRBV10-3 and TRBJ2-1, with 7 bases matching TRBD2. The CDR3 is 13 residues long. With V trimmed by 7 bases and J by 5 bases, 5 bases remained unmatched. Germline values: CDR1 ENHRY, CDR2 SYGVKD. CDR3 sequence: CAIKGSGDNEQFF. CDR3 DNA sequence: TGTGCCATCAAGGGGAGCGGGGACAATGAGCAGTTCTTC.

The chain carries TRBV18 and TRBJ1-1, with D tentatively TRBD1 (6 bases). Trimming took 2 bases from V and 1 from J, leaving 17 bases between them. The CDR3 runs 17 residues. Germline V gene sequence: CDR1 KGHSH, CDR2 LQKENI. Here the CDR3 DNA reads TGTGCCAGCTCACCATTGGGCAGGGGAAAGGGGAACACTGAAGCTTTCTTT. Its protein is CASSPLGRGKGNTEAFF.

The chain has TRBV5-1 and TRBJ1-2; no clear D. CDR1 is SGHRS and CDR2 is YFSETQ in the germline V gene. The CDR3 spans 15 residues. Trimming left V 4 bases short and J 5 bases short, with 18 bases between. The DNA for the CDR3 is TGCGCCAGCAGCACAGACTGGGCCGCGAGTTATGGCTACACCTTC. Its protein is CASSTDWAASYGYTF. Drawing the rest from reference TRBV5-1 and TRBJ1-2, the complete variable domain is KAGVTQTPRYLIKTRGQQVTLSCSPISGHRSVSWYQQTPGQGLQFLFEYFSETQRNKGNFPGRFSGRQFSNSRSEMNVSTLELGDSALYLCASSTDWAASYGYTFGSGTRLTVV.

V gene TRBV25-1 combines with J gene TRBJ1-5; TRBD1 agrees at 8 bases. Germline V gene data show CDR1 as MGHDK and CDR2 as SYGVNS. V shed 10 bases, J shed 7 bases, and the junction held 6 bases outside the gene matches. This CDR3 has 12 amino acids. For the CDR3, the DNA is TGTGCCACCCGACAGGGGACCCAGCCCCAGCATTTT. Translation gives CATRQGTQPQHF.

The chain uses TRBV20-1 and TRBJ2-7; 9 positions agree with TRBD1. Germline V lookup: CDR1 DFQATT, CDR2 SNEGSKA (reference sequence). Losses at the gene ends were 6 bases for V and 0 bases for J; bases not matched to a gene: 6. This CDR3 region has 14 residues. The CDR3 here is CSAPGQGNSYEQYF. The CDR3 bases are TGCAGTGCCCCGGGACAGGGAAACTCCTACGAGCAGTACTTC.

This clonotype has only a few counts. The chain carries TRBV15 and TRBJ1-4; 7 bases are shared with TRBD1. With 3 bases clipped from V and 7 bases from J, the junction kept 8 bases outside the gene matches. Germline-derived CDR1 and CDR2 are LNHNV and YYDKDF (reference sequence). CDR3 length: 15 amino acids. CDR3 nucleotides: TGTGCCACCAGCAGGTCGACAGGGCGGCTTGAAAAACTGTTTTTT. Translation: CATSRSTGRLEKLFF.

J is TRBJ1-5 and V is TRBV20-1; 7 positions agree with TRBD1. Germline lookup yields CDR1 DFQATT and CDR2 SNEGSKA (reference sequence). The CDR3 is 14 residues long. V dropped 6 bases and J dropped 3; count of bases not matched to a gene: 8. The CDR3 DNA reads TGCAGTGCGTCACCCAGGGGGAACAATCAGCCCCAGCATTTT. Its protein product is CSASPRGNNQPQHF.

This clonotype has ten or more counts. The chain links TRBV6-6 to TRBJ2-3; 8 bases are shared with TRBD2. This CDR3 is 15 amino acids long. V gave up 6 bases and J gave up 9 bases; unmatched junction bases: 14. The germline gives CDR1 MNHNY, CDR2 SVGAGI (reference sequence). In nucleotides, the CDR3 is TGTGCCAGCAGCACTAGCGGCTCTTCCTCGAGAACGCAGTATTTT. This sequence encodes CASSTSGSSSRTQYF.